The rows below give T cell receptor beta chains drawn from one sample of a study of human T cells and chemical hapten exposure. TCRdb recomputed calls from the RACE reads with MiXCR, one row per CDR3 protein. Seen here are some 300,000 distinct CDR3 sequences, 4.5% to 7% observed once, and the top ten hold around 8.6%. Sequenced here: whole blood, sampled in connection with sensitization to the hapten diphenylcyclopropenone (DPC). The receptors were gathered from a woman under 30 with alopecia areata. Some clones in this sample may be carry-over from other donors' samples. Both conserved end residues are part of each CDR3. The order of the fields is D gene, V gene, J gene, clone size, CDR3 protein, CDR3 DNA. The D gene is left open where the match is weak. Some rows have no size entry. The others give once, few or many, or a class for an expanded clone.

D: .
V: TRBV9
J: TRBJ1-3
size: few
CDR3: CASSVQGRNTIYF
DNA: TGTGCCAGCAGCGTACAGGGGAGAAACACCATATATTTT

D: .
V: TRBV2
J: TRBJ1-5
size: .
CDR3: CASSEWLSNQPQHF
DNA: TGTGCCAGCAGTGAATGGCTTAGCAATCAGCCCCAGCATTTT

D: .
V: TRBV7-8
J: TRBJ1-6
size: few
CDR3: CASSLAISSYNSPLHF
DNA: TGTGCCAGCAGCTTAGCGATCAGCTCCTATAATTCACCCCTCCACTTT

D: .
V: TRBV7-2
J: TRBJ2-7
size: many
CDR3: CASSTSYEQYF
DNA: TGTGCCAGCAGTACCTCCTACGAGCAGTACTTC

D: TRBD1
V: TRBV20-1
J: TRBJ1-5
size: many
CDR3: CSARTGGGNQPQHF
DNA: TGCAGTGCTAGGACAGGGGGAGGCAATCAGCCCCAGCATTTT

D: TRBD1
V: TRBV12-5
J: TRBJ2-5
size: many
CDR3: CASGLVLGQGAMETQYF
DNA: TGTGCTAGTGGTTTGGTACTTGGACAGGGGGCTATGGAGACCCAGTACTTC

D: .
V: TRBV27
J: TRBJ1-6
size: .
CDR3: CASSRGPYNSPLHF
DNA: TGTGCCAGCTCCCGCGGCCCCTATAATTCACCCCTCCACTTT

D: TRBD2
V: TRBV7-9
J: TRBJ2-5
size: .
CDR3: CASSLAGLAETQYF
DNA: TGTGCCAGCAGCTTAGCGGGACTAGCAGAGACCCAGTACTTC

D: .
V: TRBV9
J: TRBJ2-3
size: .
CDR3: CASNGNAAFSPFQAQHPNTQYF
DNA: TGTGCCAGCAACGGAAACGCAGCATTTTCTCCCTTCCAAGCGCAGCATCCGAATACGCAGTATTTT

D: .
V: TRBV20-1
J: TRBJ2-1
size: many
CDR3: CSAQGSSYNEQFF
DNA: TGCAGTGCCCAGGGGAGCTCCTACAATGAGCAGTTCTTC

D: .
V: TRBV4-2
J: TRBJ2-1
size: many
CDR3: CASSLGDTYNEQFF
DNA: TGTGCCAGCAGCCTCGGGGACACCTACAATGAGCAGTTCTTC

D: .
V: TRBV5-1
J: TRBJ2-3
size: .
CDR3: CASSSNAGPHHDTQYF
DNA: TGCGCCAGCAGCTCAAATGCTGGCCCCCACCATGATACGCAGTATTTT

D: TRBD1
V: TRBV7-2
J: TRBJ1-5
size: many
CDR3: CASSQGEQSAYQPQHF
DNA: TGTGCCAGCAGCCAGGGGGAACAGAGCGCATATCAGCCCCAGCATTTT

D: .
V: TRBV7-6
J: TRBJ1-1
size: few
CDR3: CASSLAGRTEAFF
DNA: TGTGCCAGCAGCTTAGCGGGGAGAACTGAAGCTTTCTTT